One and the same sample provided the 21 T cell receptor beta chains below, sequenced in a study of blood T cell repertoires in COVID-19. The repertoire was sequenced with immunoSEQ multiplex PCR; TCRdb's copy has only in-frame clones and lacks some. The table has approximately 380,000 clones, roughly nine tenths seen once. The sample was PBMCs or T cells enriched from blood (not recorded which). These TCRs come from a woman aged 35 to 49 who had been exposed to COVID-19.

The CDR3 nucleotides read TGTGCCAGCAGCTACACCTCTCCAGGGGCCGGCGGTTCACCCCTCCACTTT. The encoded protein is CASSYTSPGAGGSPLHF. This chain links TRBV7-8 with TRBJ1-6; a weak D match, TRBD1 (6 bases). This CDR3 is built from 17 residues. With 4 bases removed from V and 9 bases from J, the gap between germline ends came to 22 bases. Germline CDR1 is SGHVS and CDR2 is FQNEAQ.

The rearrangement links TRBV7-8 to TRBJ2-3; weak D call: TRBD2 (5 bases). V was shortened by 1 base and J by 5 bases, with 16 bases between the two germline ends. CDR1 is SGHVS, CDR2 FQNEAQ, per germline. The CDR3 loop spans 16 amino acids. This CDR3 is CASSLDLSVGRDTQYF. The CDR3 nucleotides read TGTGCCAGCAGCTTAGATTTGAGCGTGGGGAGAGATACGCAGTATTTT.

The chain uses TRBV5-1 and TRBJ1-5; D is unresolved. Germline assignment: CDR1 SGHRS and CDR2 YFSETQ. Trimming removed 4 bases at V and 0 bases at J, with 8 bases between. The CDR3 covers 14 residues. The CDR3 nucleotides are TGCGCCAGCAGCCTCGGAGGTAGCAATCAGCCCCAGCATTTT. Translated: CASSLGGSNQPQHF.

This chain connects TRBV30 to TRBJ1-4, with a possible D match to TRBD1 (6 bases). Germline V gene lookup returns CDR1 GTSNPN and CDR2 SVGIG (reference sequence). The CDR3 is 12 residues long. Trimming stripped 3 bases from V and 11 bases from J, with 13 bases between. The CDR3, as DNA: TGTGCCTGGAGCTTGACAGGAGTGAAACTGTTTTTT. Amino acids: CAWSLTGVKLFF.

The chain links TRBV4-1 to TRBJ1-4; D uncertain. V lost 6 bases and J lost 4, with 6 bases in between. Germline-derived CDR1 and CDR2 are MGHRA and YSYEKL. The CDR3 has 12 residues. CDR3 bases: TGCGCCAGCAGGGCCCTTAATGAAAAACTGTTTTTT. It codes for CASRALNEKLFF.

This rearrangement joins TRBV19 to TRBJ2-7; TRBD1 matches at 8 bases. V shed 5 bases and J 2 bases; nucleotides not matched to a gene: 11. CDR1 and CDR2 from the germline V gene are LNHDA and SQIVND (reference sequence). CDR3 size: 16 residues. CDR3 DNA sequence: TGTGCCAGTAGTTTACCCGGGACAGGAAAGGCCTACGAGCAGTACTTC. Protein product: CASSLPGTGKAYEQYF.

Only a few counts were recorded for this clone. DNA for the CDR3: TGTGCCAGTAGGTCGGACAGGCTCTATGGCTACACCTTC. It translates to CASRSDRLYGYTF. The gene calls are TRBV19 and TRBJ1-2; 7 bases agree with TRBD1. CDR3 size: 13 residues. The germline V gene encodes CDR1 LNHDA and CDR2 SQIVND (reference sequence). V lost 6 bases to trimming and J lost 4 bases; unmatched junction nucleotides: 5.

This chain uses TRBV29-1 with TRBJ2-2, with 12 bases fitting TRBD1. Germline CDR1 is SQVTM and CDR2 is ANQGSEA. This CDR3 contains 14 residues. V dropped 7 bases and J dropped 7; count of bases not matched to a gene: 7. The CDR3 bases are TGCAGCGCCGGGGACAGGGGGCGCTTCGGGGAGCTGTTTTTT. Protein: CSAGDRGRFGELFF.

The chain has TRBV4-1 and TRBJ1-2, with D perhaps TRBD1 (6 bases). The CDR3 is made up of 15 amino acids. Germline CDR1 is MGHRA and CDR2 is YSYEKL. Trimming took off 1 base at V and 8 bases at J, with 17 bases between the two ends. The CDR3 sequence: CASSQVGALPGGYTF. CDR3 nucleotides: TGCGCCAGCAGCCAAGTGGGGGCCCTCCCCGGAGGCTACACCTTC.

This CDR3 is CASSLELGQHEKLFF. Here the CDR3 DNA reads TGTGCCAGCAGCTTAGAATTGGGACAGCATGAAAAACTGTTTTTT. This rearrangement joins TRBV11-3 to TRBJ1-4; 7 nucleotides line up with TRBD1. The CDR3 extends over 15 amino acids. V lost 0 bases and J lost 6; bases outside the gene matches: 4. The V gene's germline CDR1 is SGHNT and CDR2 YENEEA. The full variable domain, with the rest looked up from reference TRBV11-3 and TRBJ1-4, is EAGVVQSPRYKIIEKKQPVAFWCNPISGHNTLYWYLQNLGQGPELLIRYENEEAVDDSQLPKDRFSAERLKGVDSTLKIQPAELGDSAVYLCASSLELGQHEKLFFGSGTQLSVL.

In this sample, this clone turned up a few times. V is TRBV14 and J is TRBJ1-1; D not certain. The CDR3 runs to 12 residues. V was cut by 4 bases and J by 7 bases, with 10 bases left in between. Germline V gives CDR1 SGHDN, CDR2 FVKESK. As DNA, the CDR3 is TGTGCCAGCAGCCGGACTGTTAGTGAAGCTTTCTTT. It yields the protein CASSRTVSEAFF.

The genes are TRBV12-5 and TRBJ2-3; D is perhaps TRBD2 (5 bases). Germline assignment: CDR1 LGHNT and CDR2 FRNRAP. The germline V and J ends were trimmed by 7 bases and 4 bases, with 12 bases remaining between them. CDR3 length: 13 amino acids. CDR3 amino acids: CASEAERADTQYF. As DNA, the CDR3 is TGTGCTAGTGAGGCGGAGAGGGCAGATACGCAGTATTTT.

The CDR3 nucleotides are TGTGCCAGCAGCCGAGGGTTTGGCTTGACGCAGTATTTT. Encoded protein: CASSRGFGLTQYF. The V and J genes are TRBV3-1 (or the pseudogene TRBV3-2) and TRBJ2-3, with D possibly matching TRBD2 (5 bases). Per the germline V gene, CDR1 is LGHDT and CDR2 is YNNKEL (reference sequence). V lost 4 bases and J lost 9, with 14 bases in between. The CDR3 is 13 residues long.

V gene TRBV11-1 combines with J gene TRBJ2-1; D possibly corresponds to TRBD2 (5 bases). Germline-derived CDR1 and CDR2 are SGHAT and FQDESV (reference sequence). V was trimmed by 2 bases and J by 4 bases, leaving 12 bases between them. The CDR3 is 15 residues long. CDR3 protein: CASSLLGEPYNEQFF. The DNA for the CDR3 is TGTGCCAGCAGCTTACTCGGGGAGCCGTACAATGAGCAGTTCTTC.

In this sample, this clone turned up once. The CDR3 loop is CASSLRRLTSGAPNEQFF. The CDR3 nucleotides are TGTGCCAGCAGCCTTAGACGTCTGACTAGCGGGGCCCCAAATGAGCAGTTCTTC. The J gene is TRBJ2-1, the V gene TRBV7-9; the match to TRBD2 covers 11 bases. The CDR3 loop spans 18 amino acids. The V segment lost 5 bases and the J segment 7 bases; nucleotides outside the gene matches: 16. CDR1 and CDR2 from the germline V gene are SEHNR and FQNEAQ (reference sequence).

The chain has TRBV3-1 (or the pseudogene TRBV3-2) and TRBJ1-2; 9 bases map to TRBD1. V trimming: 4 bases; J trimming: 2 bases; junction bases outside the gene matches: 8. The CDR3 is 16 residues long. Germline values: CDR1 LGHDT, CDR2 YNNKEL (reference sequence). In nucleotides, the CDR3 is TGTGCCAGCAGCCCTCATACAGGGGGCAAGAACTATGGCTACACCTTC. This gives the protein CASSPHTGGKNYGYTF.

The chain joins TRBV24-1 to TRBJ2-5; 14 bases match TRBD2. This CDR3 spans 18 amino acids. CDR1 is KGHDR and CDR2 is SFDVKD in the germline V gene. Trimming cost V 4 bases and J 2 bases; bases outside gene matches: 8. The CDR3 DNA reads TGTGCCACCAGTGAGCCCCGACTAGCGGGAGGGCATCAAGAGACCCAGTACTTC. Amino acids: CATSEPRLAGGHQETQYF.

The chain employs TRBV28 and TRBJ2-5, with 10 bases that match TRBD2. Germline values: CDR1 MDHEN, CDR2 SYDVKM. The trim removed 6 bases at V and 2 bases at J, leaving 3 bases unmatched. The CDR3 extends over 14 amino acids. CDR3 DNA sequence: TGTGCCAGCAGCATACTAGCGGGGCAAGAGACCCAGTACTTC. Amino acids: CASSILAGQETQYF.

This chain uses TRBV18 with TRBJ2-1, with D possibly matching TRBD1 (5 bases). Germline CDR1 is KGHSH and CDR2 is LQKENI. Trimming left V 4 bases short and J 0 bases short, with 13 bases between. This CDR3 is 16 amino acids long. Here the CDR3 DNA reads TGTGCCAGCTCACTGGGCAGGGCCAGCTCCTACAATGAGCAGTTCTTC. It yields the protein CASSLGRASSYNEQFF.

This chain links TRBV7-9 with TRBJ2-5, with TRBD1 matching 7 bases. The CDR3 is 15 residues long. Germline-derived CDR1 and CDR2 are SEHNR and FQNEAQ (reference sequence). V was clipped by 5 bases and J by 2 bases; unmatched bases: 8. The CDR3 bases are TGTGCCAGCAGCGCAGGGACAGCCACACAAGAGACCCAGTACTTC. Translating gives CASSAGTATQETQYF.

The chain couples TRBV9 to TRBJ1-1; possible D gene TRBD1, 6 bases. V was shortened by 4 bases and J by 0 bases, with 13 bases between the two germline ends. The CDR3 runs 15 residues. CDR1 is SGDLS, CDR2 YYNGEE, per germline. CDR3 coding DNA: TGTGCCAGCAGCTATTCGGGACACTTGAACACTGAAGCTTTCTTT. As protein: CASSYSGHLNTEAFF.